The source of this T cell receptor beta chain is a study of shared clonotypes between healthy human individuals. As for the study in general: CD4 naive cells filled three plates per donor, CD4 memory three, CD8 naive two and CD8 memory one.

It was CD45RO-negative cells, positively selected for CCR7, that made up naive CD8 cells, with terminally differentiated effector memory CD45RA+ cells excluded. Adult Caucasians living in Nashville, Tennessee made up all of the donors. After removal of 3 bases from V and 1 base from J, the junction contained 7 bases not matched to a gene. CDR1 is LGHNA, CDR2 YNFKEQ, per germline. The CDR3 has 16 residues. Profiled with immunoSEQ multiplex PCR; TCRdb holds only in-frame clones, not every one. The sample has fewer than 1 million clones; about 97% are singletons. The chain recombines TRBV4-2 with TRBJ2-7; the match to TRBD1 covers 9 bases. This TCR was sampled from a young man in good health. Sample: naive CD8+ T cells sorted from blood. The CDR3 DNA reads as TGTGCCAGCAGCCAGGGTCGGGACAGGGTTTCCTACGAGCAGTACTTC. It encodes CASSQGRDRVSYEQYF.